The 7 T cell receptor beta chains reported below all come from one sample, sequenced in a study of CD8 T cells in Susac syndrome. When the RNA was reverse transcribed, random hexamers were used with an input of about 0.5 to 1 ug. TCRdb reanalysed the immunoSEQ multiplex PCR reads using MiXCR and keeps one entry per CDR3 protein. The sample has more than 200,000 distinct CDR3 sequences, roughly 95% seen once. The sequenced sample consisted of CD4+ T cells from PBMCs. The receptor source for this set is a human donor with multiple sclerosis.

This clonotype was detected only once. The chain links TRBV21-1 to TRBJ2-3. TRBV21-1 counts as a pseudogene. The CDR3 runs to 16 residues. The CDR3, as DNA: TGTGCCAGCAGCAAAACTCGATCGGGTAGGACAGATACGCAGTATTTT. It translates to CASSKTRSGRTDTQYF.

This clonotype was observed a single time. The gene calls are TRBV6-1 and TRBJ2-7, with TRBD1 matching 10 bases. After removal of 6 bases from V and 12 bases from J, the junction contained 11 bases not matched to a gene. Germline CDR1 and CDR2: MNHNS and SASEGT. The CDR3 runs to 13 residues. The CDR3 DNA reads TGTGCCAGCAGACCCCCCGGGACAGGGGTTGGGTACTTC. Residues: CASRPPGTGVGYF.

This chain links TRBV12-3 or TRBV12-4 with TRBJ2-5; D gene unclear. The V gene lost 4 bases and the J gene lost 2 bases, with 17 bases spanning the gap. This CDR3 is built from 16 residues. In nucleotides, the CDR3 is TGTGCCAGCAGTTCCTCACCGGTCGCGGATCAAGAGACCCAGTACTTC. This sequence encodes CASSSSPVADQETQYF.

The genes are TRBV29-1 and TRBJ2-1; unclear D gene. V lost 0 bases, J lost 7 bases, and 7 bases lay in between. Germline V gene lookup returns CDR1 SQVTM and CDR2 ANQGSEA. The CDR3 has 12 residues. The CDR3 nucleotides are TGCAGCGTTGAAGATCGGGTGAATGAGCAGTTCTTC. Amino acids: CSVEDRVNEQFF.

The V call is TRBV7-3, the J call TRBJ2-7, with 8 bases matching TRBD1. Germline lookup yields CDR1 SGHTA and CDR2 FQGTGA. With 5 bases clipped from V and 7 bases from J, the junction kept 10 bases outside the gene matches. The CDR3 totals 14 residues. CDR3 DNA sequence: TGTGCCAGCAGCCCACAGGGGGGCTTAGGGGAGCAGTACTTC. Residues: CASSPQGGLGEQYF.

V usage is TRBV14 and J usage is TRBJ2-1; D ambiguous. Germline-derived CDR1 and CDR2 are SGHDN and FVKESK. This CDR3 comprises 16 residues. Trimming pared 3 bases from V and 4 bases from J, leaving 16 bases between. CDR3 residues: CASSHTKGPLYNEQFF. CDR3 nucleotide sequence: TGTGCCAGCAGCCATACTAAAGGGCCCCTTTACAATGAGCAGTTCTTC.

V usage is TRBV6-5 and J usage is TRBJ1-2; TRBD1 aligns across 7 bases. The J segment lost 4 bases and the V segment lost 0 bases, leaving 8 bases of the junction unmatched. Germline V gene data show CDR1 as MNHEY and CDR2 as SVGAGI. CDR3 length equals 16 residues. Here the CDR3 reads CASSYSRAGGFYGYTF. The CDR3 bases are TGTGCCAGCAGTTACTCGAGGGCAGGGGGTTTCTATGGCTACACCTTC.